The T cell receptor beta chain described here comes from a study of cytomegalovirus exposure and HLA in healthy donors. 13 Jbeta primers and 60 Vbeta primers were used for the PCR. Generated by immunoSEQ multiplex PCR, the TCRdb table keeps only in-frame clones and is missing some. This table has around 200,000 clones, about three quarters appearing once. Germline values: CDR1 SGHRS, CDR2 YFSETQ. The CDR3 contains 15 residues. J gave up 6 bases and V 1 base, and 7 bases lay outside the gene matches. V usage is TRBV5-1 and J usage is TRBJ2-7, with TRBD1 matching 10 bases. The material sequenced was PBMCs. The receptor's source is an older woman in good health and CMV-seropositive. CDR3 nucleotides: TGCGCCAGCAGCTTGAGGGACAGGGGCCCCCTCGAGCAGTACTTC. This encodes CASSLRDRGPLEQYF.